This entry concerns a single TCR beta chain. This clonotype was counted between two and nine times. No antigen is known for it. Base qualities are not provided; no much larger clone lies one nucleotide away. This entry is derived from a study of spatial heterogeneity in lung cancer (dated by TCRdb to between 2017 and 2020). A note on the overall study: Samples were obtained from approximately 72 patients with early-stage, untreated non-small cell lung cancer from the lung TRACERx cohort. TCR repertoire features were related to nonsynonymous mutation counts determined by whole-exome sequencing of tumor tissue. At surgery, 200 or so tumor regions, 61 to 75 matched nontumor lung samples and 56 PBMC samples were TCR-sequenced for both alpha and beta chains. Beta-chain transcripts were consistently detected in greater numbers than alpha-chain transcripts, which likely reflects a higher abundance of beta-chain transcripts. TCR alpha and beta repertoires were quantitatively compared across multiple tumor regions, matched nontumor lung and blood in non-small cell lung cancer. Follow-up PBMC samples were sequenced whenever available, with the median time to follow-up being about two years after resection. In the raw uncorrected reads, each unique combination of TCR and UMI appeared more than ten times on average.

The receptor library was made with 5' RACE. The instrument given in TCRdb is NextSeq 500. In the TCR library protocol, a unique molecular identifier was attached to each TCR cDNA molecule so that PCR and sequencing errors could be corrected. As for how the authors treated the data: Decombinator tools were used for TCR identification, UMI-based error correction and CDR3 extraction. Expanded TCRs were defined as those above a frequency of 2 per 1,000, corresponding to the top 1% of the tumor frequency distribution. Renyi diversity was computed with the R vegan package after each repertoire had been subsampled 100 times to 5,000 TCRs. CDR3 similarity networks were built from amino acid triplet string-kernel similarity, connecting CDR3s with pairwise similarity above 0.82. TCRdb's own reprocessing of the public reads used fastp at Q25 and MiXCR and kept productive beta chains. All rows with the same CDR3 protein become a single entry with the most common DNA and genes. These V and J calls originate from TCRdb's pipeline instead of the authors' own analysis. This sample has roughly 32,000 distinct CDR3 sequences in its table, and less than 11% of those were observed once. The ten largest clones take up less than 35% of the sample.

Broader findings and caveats from the paper: Only around 15 patients were included in comparisons of baseline and follow-up blood repertoires. Confirming at a functional level the hypothesis that regional TCRs recognize regional mutations was considered to require additional single-cell paired TCR alpha and beta sequencing. Ubiquitous expanded tumor TCRs showed up in blood more often at tumor resection than at routine follow-up.

Interpreted using the paper, the time point label stands for: blood at routine non-recurrence follow-up after resection. Whole RNA extracted from tumor and nontumor lung tissue, or from cryopreserved PBMC samples, was used for TCR sequencing without cell sorting. Only patients for whom sufficient RNA was available from at least two tumor regions were selected for TCR sequencing. Trimming takes 3 bases off V and 2 bases off J; junction bases not matched to a gene: 20. The CDR3 spans 20 residues, from the cysteine through the phenylalanine. Only the CDR3 DNA stays, 60 bases, in frame from base 1. The V gene is TRBV23-1 and the J gene is TRBJ2-3; 7 bases in the middle match TRBD2. TRBV23-1 is filed as an ORF, its function uncertain. This TCR derives from a female donor with early-stage non-small cell lung cancer. Sequencing was performed on PBMCs, taken at follow-up. The bases read TGCGCCAGCAGTCACCTAGCGGAGTATCGGGTTTCACTCCTCACAGATACGCAGTATTTT. Its product reads: CASSHLAEYRVSLLTDTQYF.